Shown below are 12 T cell receptor beta chains from a single sample sequenced in a study. TCRdb reprocessed the reads with MiXCR, giving one entry per CDR3 protein. Of fewer than 5,500 distinct CDR3 sequences listed, roughly 8% were seen once; the top ten hold just over 8.5%. Input material: CD4+ T cells from synovial fluid. Receptors originate from a human donor with rheumatoid arthritis.

This clonotype is medium-sized by share. This sequence joins TRBV28 and TRBJ2-2; D is uncertain. This CDR3 has 18 amino acids. V was pared by 4 bases and J by 0 bases, with 18 bases between. Germline V gene data show CDR1 as MDHEN and CDR2 as SYDVKM. In DNA, the CDR3 is TGTGCCAGCAGTTCGAAGCCCACTGGCGGTGCGAACACCGGGGAGCTGTTTTTT. It translates to CASSSKPTGGANTGELFF.

By share, this clonotype counts as medium-sized (0.01 to 0.1%). The chain employs TRBV29-1 and TRBJ1-1; D not certain. This CDR3 is built from 13 residues. Trimming cost V 7 bases and J 1 base, with 13 bases left between them. Germline V gene data show CDR1 as SQVTM and CDR2 as ANQGSEA. The CDR3 loop reads CSATGWENTEAFF. In DNA, the CDR3 is TGCAGCGCTACCGGGTGGGAGAACACTGAAGCTTTCTTT. Supplemented by reference TRBV29-1 and TRBJ1-1, the full variable domain reads SAVISQKPSRDICQRGTSLTIQCQVDSQVTMMFWYRQQPGQSLTLIATANQGSEATYESGFVIDKFPISRPNLTFSTLTVSNMSPEDSSIYLCSATGWENTEAFFGQGTRLTVV.

The chain is built from TRBV7-9 and TRBJ1-2, with D possibly matching TRBD1 (6 bases). The germline V and J ends were trimmed by 0 bases and 12 bases, with 11 bases remaining between them. CDR1 and CDR2 (germline): SEHNR, FQNEAQ (reference sequence). There are 12 residues in the CDR3. CDR3 in amino acids: CASSLADRPDTF. CDR3 nucleotide sequence: TGTGCCAGCAGCTTAGCCGACAGGCCAGACACCTTC.

By share, this clonotype counts as medium-sized. V gene TRBV6-2 or TRBV6-3 combines with J gene TRBJ2-7; a possible D gene is TRBD1 (5 bases). The CDR3 sequence is 13 residues long. Trimming pared 0 bases from V and 6 bases from J, leaving 9 bases between. Per the germline V gene, CDR1 is MNHEY and CDR2 is SVGEGT. Written as DNA, the CDR3 is TGTGCCAGCAGTTACTCGTTCAGGGCCGAGCAGTACTTC. It specifies CASSYSFRAEQYF.

This clonotype is labeled as medium-sized. The V call is TRBV6-2 or TRBV6-3, the J call TRBJ2-7; 9 bases agree with TRBD2. CDR1 and CDR2 from the germline V gene are MNHEY and SVGEGT. The CDR3 is 16 amino acids. The V gene end was trimmed by 2 bases and the J gene end by 5 bases; junction bases not matched to a gene: 10. In DNA, the CDR3 is TGTGCCAGCAGTTACGTCCGCGGGAGGGCTAGGAACGAGCAGTACTTC. Translating it yields CASSYVRGRARNEQYF.

This clonotype is labeled medium-sized. This chain uses TRBV7-2 with TRBJ2-5, with D tentatively TRBD2 (6 bases). The CDR3 is 13 residues long. CDR1 and CDR2 (germline): SGHTA, FQGNSA. V was cut by 7 bases and J by 4 bases, with 13 bases left in between. CDR3 in amino acids: CASNALAGETQYF. CDR3 nucleotide sequence: TGTGCCAGCAATGCACTAGCTGGAGAGACCCAGTACTTC.

This clonotype has a count of ten or more. The rearrangement joins TRBV12-3 or TRBV12-4 to TRBJ2-3; D unresolved. The CDR3 has 13 amino acids. V was clipped by 3 bases and J by 5 bases, with 9 bases between them. This CDR3 reads CASSFSKGDTQYF. CDR3 sequence (DNA): TGTGCCAGCAGTTTTTCGAAGGGAGATACGCAGTATTTT.

This chain connects TRBV20-1 to TRBJ2-1; unclear D gene. Between the trimmed V and J ends, which lost 0 bases and 4 bases, there was a span of 7 bases. The CDR3 has 13 amino acids. Looked up from germline, CDR1 is DFQATT and CDR2 is SNEGSKA (reference sequence). The CDR3 reads CSARDPYYNEQFF. Here the CDR3 DNA reads TGCAGTGCTAGAGACCCCTATTACAATGAGCAGTTCTTC.

This clonotype is labeled as medium-sized. The rearrangement uses TRBV7-2 and TRBJ1-5; D remains ambiguous. Looked up from germline, CDR1 is SGHTA and CDR2 is FQGNSA. V shed 1 base and J shed 4 bases, with 8 bases lying between them. The length of the CDR3 is 14 residues. The CDR3 DNA reads TGTGCCAGCAGCTTAGTACCCCCGAATCAGCCCCAGCATTTT. Translation: CASSLVPPNQPQHF.

This clonotype counts as medium-sized. The chain employs TRBV27 and TRBJ2-3; no clear D. Germline CDR1 is MNHEY and CDR2 is SMNVEV (reference sequence). The CDR3 is 13 amino acids. V was trimmed by 6 bases and J by 0 bases, leaving 7 bases between them. CDR3 sequence: CASRYDSTDTQYF. The DNA for the CDR3 is TGTGCCAGCAGATATGATAGCACAGATACGCAGTATTTT.

By its share, this clonotype is medium-sized. This chain links TRBV5-1 with TRBJ2-1, with 7 bases lining up with TRBD1. Unmatched junction bases numbered 7, after V lost 3 bases and J lost 4 bases. The CDR3 contains 15 residues. In germline, CDR1 is SGHRS, CDR2 YFSETQ. In DNA form, the CDR3 reads TGCGCCAGCAGCTACCGGGACAGTAAATACAATGAGCAGTTCTTC. This gives the protein CASSYRDSKYNEQFF. Full variable domain (rest looked up from reference TRBV5-1 and TRBJ2-1): KAGVTQTPRYLIKTRGQQVTLSCSPISGHRSVSWYQQTPGQGLQFLFEYFSETQRNKGNFPGRFSGRQFSNSRSEMNVSTLELGDSALYLCASSYRDSKYNEQFFGPGTRLTVL.

This clonotype was detected ten times or more. The chain carries TRBV7-9 and TRBJ1-6; D is unclear. The V and J ends lost 2 bases and 10 bases respectively, with 12 bases between them. Germline V gene sequence: CDR1 SEHNR, CDR2 FQNEAQ (reference sequence). This CDR3 has 14 amino acids. The CDR3 reads CASSLSPEESPLHF. CDR3 nucleotides: TGTGCCAGCAGCTTAAGCCCCGAAGAATCACCCCTCCACTTT.